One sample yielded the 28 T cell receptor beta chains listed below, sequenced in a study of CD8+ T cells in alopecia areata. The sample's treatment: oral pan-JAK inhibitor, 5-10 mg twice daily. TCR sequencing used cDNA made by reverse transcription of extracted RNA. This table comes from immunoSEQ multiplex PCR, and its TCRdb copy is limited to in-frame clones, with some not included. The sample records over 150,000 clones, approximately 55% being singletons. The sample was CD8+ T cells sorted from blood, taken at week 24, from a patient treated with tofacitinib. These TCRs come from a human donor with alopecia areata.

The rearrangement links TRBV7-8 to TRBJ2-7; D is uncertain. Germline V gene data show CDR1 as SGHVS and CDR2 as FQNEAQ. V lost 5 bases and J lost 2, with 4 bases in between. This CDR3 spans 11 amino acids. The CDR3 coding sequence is TGTGCCAGCAGCGGAACCTACGAGCAGTACTTC. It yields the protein CASSGTYEQYF.

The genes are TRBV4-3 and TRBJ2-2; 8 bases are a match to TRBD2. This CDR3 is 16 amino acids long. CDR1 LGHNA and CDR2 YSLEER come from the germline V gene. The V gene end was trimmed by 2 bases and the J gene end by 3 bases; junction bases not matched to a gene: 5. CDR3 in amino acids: CASSQTRGGDTGELFF. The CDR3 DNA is TGCGCCAGCAGCCAAACCCGGGGGGGGGACACCGGGGAGCTGTTTTTT.

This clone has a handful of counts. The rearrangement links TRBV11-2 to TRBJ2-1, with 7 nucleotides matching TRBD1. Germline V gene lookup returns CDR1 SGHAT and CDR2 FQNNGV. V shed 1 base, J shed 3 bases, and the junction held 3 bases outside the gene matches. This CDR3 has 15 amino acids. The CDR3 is CASSLGRGIYNEQFF. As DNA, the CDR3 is TGTGCCAGCAGCTTAGGCAGGGGGATCTACAATGAGCAGTTCTTC.

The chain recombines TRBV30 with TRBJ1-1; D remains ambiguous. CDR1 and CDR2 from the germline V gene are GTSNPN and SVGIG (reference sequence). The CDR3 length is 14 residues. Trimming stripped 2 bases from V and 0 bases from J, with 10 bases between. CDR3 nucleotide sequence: TGTGCCTGGAGTACAGCGTCCATGAACACTGAAGCTTTCTTT. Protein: CAWSTASMNTEAFF.

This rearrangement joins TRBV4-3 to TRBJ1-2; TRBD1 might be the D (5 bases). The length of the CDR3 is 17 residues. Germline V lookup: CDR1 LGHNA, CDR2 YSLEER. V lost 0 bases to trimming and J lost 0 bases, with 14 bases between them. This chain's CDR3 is CASSQDLYDSSNYGYTF. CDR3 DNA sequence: TGCGCCAGCAGCCAAGATTTATACGACAGCTCTAACTATGGCTACACCTTC.

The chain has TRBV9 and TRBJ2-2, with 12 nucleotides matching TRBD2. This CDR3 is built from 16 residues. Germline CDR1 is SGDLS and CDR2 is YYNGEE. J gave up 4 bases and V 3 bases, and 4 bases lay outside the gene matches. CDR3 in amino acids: CASSGLAGARTGELFF. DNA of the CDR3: TGTGCCAGCAGCGGACTAGCGGGGGCCCGCACCGGGGAGCTGTTTTTT.

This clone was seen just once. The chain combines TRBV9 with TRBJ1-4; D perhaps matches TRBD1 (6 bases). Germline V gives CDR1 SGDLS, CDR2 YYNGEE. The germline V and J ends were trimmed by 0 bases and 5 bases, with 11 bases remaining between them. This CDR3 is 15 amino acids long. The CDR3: CASSVGGAWNEKLFF. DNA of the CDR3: TGTGCCAGCAGCGTAGGGGGGGCTTGGAATGAAAAACTGTTTTTT.

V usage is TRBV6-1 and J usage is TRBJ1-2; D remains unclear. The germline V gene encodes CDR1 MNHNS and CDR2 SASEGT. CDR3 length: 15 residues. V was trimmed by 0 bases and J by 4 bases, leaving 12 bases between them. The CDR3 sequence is CASSEAGGATYGYTF. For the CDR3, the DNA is TGTGCCAGCAGTGAAGCGGGTGGAGCTACCTATGGCTACACCTTC.

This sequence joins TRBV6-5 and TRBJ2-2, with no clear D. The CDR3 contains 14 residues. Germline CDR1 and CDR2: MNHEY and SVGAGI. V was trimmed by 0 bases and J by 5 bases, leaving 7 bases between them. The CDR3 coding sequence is TGTGCCAGCAGTTACTCCCTCGGGACCGGGGAGCTGTTTTTT. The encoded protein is CASSYSLGTGELFF.

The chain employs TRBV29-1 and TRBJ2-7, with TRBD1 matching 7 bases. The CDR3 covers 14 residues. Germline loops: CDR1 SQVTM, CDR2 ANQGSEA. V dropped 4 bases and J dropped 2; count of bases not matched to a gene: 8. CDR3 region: CSVAFRDSTYEQYF. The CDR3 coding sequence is TGCAGCGTTGCTTTCCGGGACAGCACCTACGAGCAGTACTTC.

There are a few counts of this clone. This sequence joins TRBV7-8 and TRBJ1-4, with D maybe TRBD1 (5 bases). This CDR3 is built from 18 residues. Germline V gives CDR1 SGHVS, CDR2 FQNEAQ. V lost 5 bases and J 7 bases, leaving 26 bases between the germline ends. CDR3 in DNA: TGTGCCAGCAGCCTTAAGCGGGGCGGTGAGGGCAGGAGTGAAAAACTGTTTTTT. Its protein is CASSLKRGGEGRSEKLFF.

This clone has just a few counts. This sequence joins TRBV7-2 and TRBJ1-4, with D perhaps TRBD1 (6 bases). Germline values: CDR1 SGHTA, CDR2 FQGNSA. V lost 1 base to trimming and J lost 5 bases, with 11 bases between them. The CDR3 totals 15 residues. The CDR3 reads CASSLGPQGNEKLFF. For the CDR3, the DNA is TGTGCCAGCAGCTTAGGTCCACAGGGAAATGAAAAACTGTTTTTT.

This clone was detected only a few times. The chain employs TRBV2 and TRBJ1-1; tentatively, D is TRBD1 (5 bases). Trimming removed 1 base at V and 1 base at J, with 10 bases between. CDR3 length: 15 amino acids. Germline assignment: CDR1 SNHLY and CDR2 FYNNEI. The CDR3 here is CASSEEVRGNTEAFF. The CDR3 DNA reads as TGTGCCAGCAGTGAAGAGGTTAGGGGGAACACTGAAGCTTTCTTT.

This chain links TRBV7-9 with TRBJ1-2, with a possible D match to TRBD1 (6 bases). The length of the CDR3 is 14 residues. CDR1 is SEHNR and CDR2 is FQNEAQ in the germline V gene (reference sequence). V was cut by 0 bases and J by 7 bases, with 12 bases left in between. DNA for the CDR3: TGTGCCAGCAGCTTAGCGCCCCAGGGGCTTGGCTACACCTTC. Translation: CASSLAPQGLGYTF.

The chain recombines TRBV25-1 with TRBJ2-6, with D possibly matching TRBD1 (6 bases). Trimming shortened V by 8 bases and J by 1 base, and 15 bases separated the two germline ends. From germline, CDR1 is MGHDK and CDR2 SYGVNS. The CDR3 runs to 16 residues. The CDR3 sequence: CASGHQTGSGANVLTF. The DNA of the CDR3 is TGTGCCAGCGGGCATCAGACAGGATCTGGGGCCAACGTCCTGACTTTC.

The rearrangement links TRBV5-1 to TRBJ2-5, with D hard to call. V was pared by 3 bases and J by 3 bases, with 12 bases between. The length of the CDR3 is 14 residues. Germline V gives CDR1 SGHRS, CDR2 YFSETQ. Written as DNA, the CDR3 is TGCGCCAGCAGCTACCGGCTGTCCGAAGAGACCCAGTACTTC. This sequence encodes CASSYRLSEETQYF.

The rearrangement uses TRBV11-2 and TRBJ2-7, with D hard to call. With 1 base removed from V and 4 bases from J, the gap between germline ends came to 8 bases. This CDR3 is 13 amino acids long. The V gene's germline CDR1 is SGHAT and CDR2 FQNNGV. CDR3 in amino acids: CASSLGIGYEQYF. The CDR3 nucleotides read TGTGCCAGCAGCTTAGGGATAGGGTACGAGCAGTACTTC. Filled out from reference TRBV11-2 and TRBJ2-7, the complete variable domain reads EAGVAQSPRYKIIEKRQSVAFWCNPISGHATLYWYQQILGQGPKLLIQFQNNGVVDDSQLPKDRFSAERLKGVDSTLKIQPAKLEDSAVYLCASSLGIGYEQYFGPGTRLTVT.

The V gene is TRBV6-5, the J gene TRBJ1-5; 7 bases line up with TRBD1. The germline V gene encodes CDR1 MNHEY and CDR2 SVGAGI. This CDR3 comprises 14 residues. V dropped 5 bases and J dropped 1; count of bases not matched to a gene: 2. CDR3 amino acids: CASSDRESNQPQHF. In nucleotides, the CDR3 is TGTGCCAGCAGTGACAGGGAGAGCAATCAGCCCCAGCATTTT.

This CDR3 reads CASSQNSRRPNYGYTF. CDR3 bases: TGTGCCAGCAGCCAAAATTCCAGACGGCCTAACTATGGCTACACCTTC. The V and J genes are TRBV14 and TRBJ1-2, with no clear D. Trimming cost V 2 bases and J 0 bases, with 13 bases left between them. The length of the CDR3 is 16 residues. Germline loops: CDR1 SGHDN, CDR2 FVKESK.

The CDR3 DNA follows: TGTGCCAGCAGCCCGATCCGGGATTTGGCCTACAATGAGCAGTTCTTC. Translated: CASSPIRDLAYNEQFF. V gene TRBV7-2 combines with J gene TRBJ2-1, with D possibly being TRBD2 (5 bases). CDR1 is SGHTA and CDR2 is FQGNSA in the germline V gene. Trimming removed 5 bases from V and 2 bases from J, with 16 bases in between. The CDR3 runs to 16 residues.

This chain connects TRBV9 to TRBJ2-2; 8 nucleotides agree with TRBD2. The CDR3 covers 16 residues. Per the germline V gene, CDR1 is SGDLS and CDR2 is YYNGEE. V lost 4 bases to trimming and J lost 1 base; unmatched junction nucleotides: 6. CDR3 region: CASSQTAGENTGELFF. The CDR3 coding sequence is TGTGCCAGCAGCCAAACAGCGGGGGAGAACACCGGGGAGCTGTTTTTT.

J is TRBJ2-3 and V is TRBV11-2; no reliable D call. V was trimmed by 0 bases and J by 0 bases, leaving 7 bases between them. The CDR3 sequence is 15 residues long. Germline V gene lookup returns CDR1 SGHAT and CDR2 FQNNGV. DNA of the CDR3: TGTGCCAGCAGCTTAGATTGGGGTAGCACAGATACGCAGTATTTT. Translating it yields CASSLDWGSTDTQYF.

The CDR3 protein is CASSFGDDQPQHF. DNA for the CDR3: TGTGCCAGCAGCTTTGGGGATGATCAGCCCCAGCATTTT. V gene TRBV7-8 combines with J gene TRBJ1-5; D uncertain. V lost 3 bases, J lost 5 bases, and 8 bases lay in between. Germline-derived CDR1 and CDR2 are SGHVS and FQNEAQ. The CDR3 is 13 amino acids.

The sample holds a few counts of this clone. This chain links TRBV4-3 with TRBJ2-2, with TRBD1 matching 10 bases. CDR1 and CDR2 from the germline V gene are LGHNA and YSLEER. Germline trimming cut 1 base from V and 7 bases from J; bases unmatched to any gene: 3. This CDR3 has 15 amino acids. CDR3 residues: CASSQGTGGVGELFF. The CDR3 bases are TGCGCCAGCAGCCAAGGGACAGGGGGTGTCGGGGAGCTGTTTTTT.

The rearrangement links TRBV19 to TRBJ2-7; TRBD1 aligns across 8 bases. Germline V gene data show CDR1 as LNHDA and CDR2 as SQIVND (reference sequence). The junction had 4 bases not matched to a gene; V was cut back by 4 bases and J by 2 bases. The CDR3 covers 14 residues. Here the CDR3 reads CASSRGTGTYEQYF. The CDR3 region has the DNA TGTGCCAGTAGTAGGGGGACAGGAACCTACGAGCAGTACTTC.

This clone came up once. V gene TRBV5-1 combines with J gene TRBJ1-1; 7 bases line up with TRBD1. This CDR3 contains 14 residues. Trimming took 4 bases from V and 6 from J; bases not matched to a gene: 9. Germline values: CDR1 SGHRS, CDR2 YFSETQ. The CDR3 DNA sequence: TGCGCCAGCAGCGGGACCCAGGGGGGCGCTGAAGCTTTCTTT. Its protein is CASSGTQGGAEAFF.

CDR3 residues: CAWSSGQGQHEQYF. DNA of the CDR3: TGTGCCTGGAGCTCGGGACAGGGACAACACGAGCAGTACTTC. The chain combines TRBV30 with TRBJ2-7; 9 bases match TRBD1. The CDR3 spans 14 residues. CDR1 GTSNPN and CDR2 SVGIG come from the germline V gene (reference sequence). The trim removed 3 bases at V and 5 bases at J, leaving 8 bases unmatched.

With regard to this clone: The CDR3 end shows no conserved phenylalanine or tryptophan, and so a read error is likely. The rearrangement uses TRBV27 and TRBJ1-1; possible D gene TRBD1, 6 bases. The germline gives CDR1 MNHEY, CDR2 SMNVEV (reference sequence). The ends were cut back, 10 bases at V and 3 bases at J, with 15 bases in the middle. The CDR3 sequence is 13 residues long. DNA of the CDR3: TGTGCCACCTCATGGGGGGCTTACACTGAAGCTTTCCTT. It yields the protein CATSWGAYTEAFL.